The following is a TCR beta chain sequence with its context. Trimming took off 2 bases at V and 0 bases at J, with 13 bases between the two ends. The CDR3 contains 16 residues. Germline V lookup: CDR1 SGHVS, CDR2 FQNEAQ. The sample belongs to a study of blood T cell repertoires in COVID-19. Background on the study: Both acute and convalescent COVID-19 samples were obtained from the United States, Italy and Spain. T cells, B-cell-depleted T cells, or PBMCs provided the cDNA or gDNA that served as material.

As processed by the authors: Reference gene primer amplification yielded estimated nucleated cell counts. Repertoires were generated with immunoSEQ multiplex PCR, while TCRdb's copy carries only in-frame clones and drops some. That table is the source of V, J and clone size, and D and trimming were worked out from the DNA. The sample has some 250,000 clones; 85% to 90% are singletons. Seattle patient enrollment occurred during active infection, with longitudinal follow-up thereafter. This TCR was sampled from a woman younger than 45 with COVID-19, enrolled during active disease. V usage is TRBV7-8 and J usage is TRBJ2-5; D not resolved. The sequenced material came from peripheral blood. The CDR3 DNA sequence: TGTGCCAGCAGCTTAAATCCTAGTGGGTACCAAGAGACCCAGTACTTC. Encoded protein: CASSLNPSGYQETQYF.